This is a list of T cell receptor beta chains from one sample in a study of T cell responses to AZD1222 COVID-19 vaccine. Some clones are missing from TCRdb's copy, which holds only in-frame ones; the method was immunoSEQ multiplex PCR. Altogether 150,000 to 200,000 clones are present, approximately 87% being singletons, with the ten largest covering around 2.9%. Sequencing used peripheral blood, obtained on day 0 of MenACWY control vaccination. The receptor source for this set is an adult in good health. Both conserved end residues are part of each CDR3. A D gene is named only where the DNA matches it firmly. A clone size is listed for some rows: how often the clone was seen (once, few, many), or a class if it is expanded.

TRBJ1-2 | few | TRBV28 | . | TGTGCCAGCAGTTTCCGGGGGGCTGCTGGCTACACCTTC | CASSFRGAAGYTF
TRBJ2-2 | . | TRBV5-1 | TRBD2 | TGCGCCAGCAGCCCGGAGCGGGGAACGAACACCGGGGAGCTGTTTTTT | CASSPERGTNTGELFF
TRBJ2-5 | . | TRBV6-5 | . | TGTGCCAGCAGCCCAGGGGGGGTGGAGACCCAGTACTTC | CASSPGGVETQYF
TRBJ1-2 | few | TRBV11-2 | . | TGTGCCAGCAGCTTCTCCAGATCGAACGGCTACACCTTC | CASSFSRSNGYTF
TRBJ2-7 | . | TRBV9 | . | TGTGCCAGCAGCTCAATGGGACGGTCGTACGAGCAGTACTTC | CASSSMGRSYEQYF
TRBJ2-1 | . | TRBV5-1 | TRBD2 | TGCGCCAGCAGCCCTTCGGTCTTCGCTAGCGGGAGCTCCTACTACAATGAGCAGTTCTTC | CASSPSVFASGSSYYNEQFF
TRBJ2-7 | . | TRBV30 | . | TGTGCCTGGAGTGTGCGTCAGGGAGGCGAGCAGTACTTC | CAWSVRQGGEQYF
TRBJ2-5 | . | TRBV9 | . | TGTGCCAGCAGCGTAGAAGGGCAAGAGACCCAGTACTTC | CASSVEGQETQYF
TRBJ1-1 | . | TRBV11-1 | . | TGTGCCAGCAGGCTAGGGGGTGCAGGTCCGACTGAAGCTTTCTTT | CASRLGGAGPTEAFF
TRBJ2-1 | . | TRBV4-3 | . | TGCGCCAGCAGCCAAGACCGTACAGACCCCGCCTACAATGAGCAGTTCTTC | CASSQDRTDPAYNEQFF
TRBJ1-1 | . | TRBV12-3/TRBV12-4 | TRBD1 | TGTGCCAGCGGACAGGGTGTTGGCACTGAAGCTTTCTTT | CASGQGVGTEAFF
TRBJ2-3 | once | TRBV7-7 | . | TGTGCCAGCAGCTTATCGGGGGCGGCATTAGATACGCAGTATTTT | CASSLSGAALDTQYF
TRBJ2-1 | . | TRBV9 | TRBD1 | TGTGCCAGCAGCCCCCCCGGGACAGGGATCAATGAGCAGTTCTTC | CASSPPGTGINEQFF
TRBJ1-3 | . | TRBV13 | TRBD1 | TGTGCCAGCAGCCAGGGGGAGAACAGGGGGTCGGACACCATATATTTT | CASSQGENRGSDTIYF
TRBJ1-5 | once | TRBV6-6 | . | TGTGCCAGCAGTTACGCGGATTATAGCAATCAGCCCCAGCATTTT | CASSYADYSNQPQHF
TRBJ1-1 | . | TRBV7-3 | . | TGTGCCAGCAGCTTAGGGTGGAACACTGAAGCTTTCTTT | CASSLGWNTEAFF
TRBJ2-7 | . | TRBV14 | . | TGTGCCAGCAGCCAAGGCGATCAGCGGCAGTACTTC | CASSQGDQRQYF
TRBJ1-2 | . | TRBV6-5 | TRBD1 | TGTGCCAGCAGTCGACAGGGTATCTATGGCTACACCTTC | CASSRQGIYGYTF
TRBJ2-2 | . | TRBV4-3 | TRBD2 | TGCGCCAGCAGCCAAGATTGGGGACGGGGGGGAGCCGGGGAGCTGTTTTTT | CASSQDWGRGGAGELFF
TRBJ2-1 | . | TRBV5-1 | TRBD2 | TGCGCCAGCAGCTTGGTGCCTAGCGGAAAACGGGACAATGAGCAGTTCTTC | CASSLVPSGKRDNEQFF
TRBJ1-4 | . | TRBV21-1 | . | TGTGCCAGCAGCAAACCAGGACAGTCGAATGAAAAACTGTTTTTT | CASSKPGQSNEKLFF
TRBJ1-3 | few | TRBV9 | TRBD1 | TGTGCCAGCAGCGTAGCCCCTGACAGGGCGAGCTCTGGAAACACCATATATTTT | CASSVAPDRASSGNTIYF
TRBJ2-2 | . | TRBV24-1 | TRBD1 | TGTGCCACCAGTGACCCTCGGACAGGGGGAACCGGGGAGCTGTTTTTT | CATSDPRTGGTGELFF
TRBJ1-3 | . | TRBV28 | . | TGTGCCAGCAGGGTCTCAGGGGAGGGGTCCTCTGGAAACACCATATATTTT | CASRVSGEGSSGNTIYF
TRBJ2-1 | . | TRBV5-6 | TRBD1 | TGTGCCAGCAGCTTCTGGACAGGGACCAATGAGCAGTTCTTC | CASSFWTGTNEQFF
TRBJ1-1 | . | TRBV28 | . | TGTGCCAGCAGGCCAGACGGGAACACTGAAGCTTTCTTT | CASRPDGNTEAFF
TRBJ2-4 | . | TRBV5-1 | . | TGCGCCAGCAGCGTTCGACCCCTGGGAAACATTCAGTACTTC | CASSVRPLGNIQYF
TRBJ2-3 | . | TRBV9 | . | TGTGCCAGCAGCCCTGGGAGAACTAGCACAGATACGCAGTATTTT | CASSPGRTSTDTQYF
TRBJ1-6 | once | TRBV25-1 | TRBD1 | TGTGCCAGCAGTGATTACAGGGGGAATAATTCACCCCTCCACTTT | CASSDYRGNNSPLHF
TRBJ2-3 | . | TRBV5-1 | . | TGCGCCAGCAGCTCCGGGACGTCCACAGATACGCAGTATTTT | CASSSGTSTDTQYF
TRBJ1-2 | . | TRBV5-4 | TRBD1 | TGTGCCAGCAGCGAGGGACAGGGGGCGCCCAGCTATGGCTACACCTTC | CASSEGQGAPSYGYTF
TRBJ2-7 | . | TRBV23-1 | . | TGCGCCAGCAGGATTCTCGAGCAGTACTTC | CASRILEQYF
TRBJ1-2 | few | TRBV7-6 | TRBD1 | TGTGCCAGCAGCTTAGAAGCTGGGGGGACAGGGGGCTATGGCTACACCTTC | CASSLEAGGTGGYGYTF
TRBJ2-7 | . | TRBV11-2 | . | TGTGCCAGCAGCTTCACAGGGCCCCCCTACGAGCAGTACTTC | CASSFTGPPYEQYF
TRBJ2-7 | . | TRBV6-1 | . | TGTGCCAGCAGTGAGGTTAGGGGGACCTACGAGCAGTACTTC | CASSEVRGTYEQYF
TRBJ1-2 | . | TRBV7-9 | . | TGTGCCAGCTATCGTCCCGGGGGGCTCTATGGCTACACCTTC | CASYRPGGLYGYTF
TRBJ2-1 | . | TRBV9 | TRBD1 | TGTGCCAGCAGCGTAACGGGACAGGGGTACAATGAGCAGTTCTTC | CASSVTGQGYNEQFF
TRBJ2-7 | . | TRBV6-2/TRBV6-3 | . | TGTGCCAGCAGTCTGGGGGACTACGAGCAGTACTTC | CASSLGDYEQYF
TRBJ2-7 | . | TRBV29-1 | . | TGCAGCCCGGCCCCCTACTACGAGCAGTACTTC | CSPAPYYEQYF
TRBJ2-1 | . | TRBV7-9 | . | TGTGCCAGCAGCTTAGCAGGGGGCAATGAGCAGTTCTTC | CASSLAGGNEQFF
TRBJ2-7 | . | TRBV28 | . | TGTGCCAGCAGTCCTCTCGAGCTTACCTACGAGCAGTACTTC | CASSPLELTYEQYF
TRBJ2-7 | . | TRBV7-6 | TRBD1 | TGTGCCAGCAGCTTAGGGGGACAGGGCAGCTACGAGCAGTACTTC | CASSLGGQGSYEQYF
TRBJ1-3 | . | TRBV7-9 | . | TGTGCCAGCAGCCCGCAACGGGGGTACGGAAACACCATATATTTT | CASSPQRGYGNTIYF
TRBJ1-3 | few | TRBV2 | . | TGTGCCAGTCGGACCGGGACCGCTGGAAACACCATATATTTT | CASRTGTAGNTIYF
TRBJ2-7 | . | TRBV7-3 | . | TGTGCCAGCAGCTTAATAGCTACGGGAGAGCAGTACTTC | CASSLIATGEQYF
TRBJ2-7 | . | TRBV6-6 | . | TGTGCCAGCAGTAACGGGTTACCCGAGCAGTACTTC | CASSNGLPEQYF
TRBJ2-4 | . | TRBV6-5 | . | TGTGCCAGCACCACCAATAGGGGGGCAAACATTCAGTACTTC | CASTTNRGANIQYF